Reported below is one TCR beta chain. Germline V lookup: CDR1 MNHEY, CDR2 SVGAGI. Trimming pared 7 bases from V and 0 bases from J, leaving 13 bases between. The CDR3 consists of 14 residues. The sample belongs to a study of blood T cell repertoires in COVID-19. Overall study context: Sites across the United States, Italy and Spain contributed samples from acute and convalescent COVID-19. T cells, B-cell-depleted T cells, or PBMCs provided the cDNA or gDNA that served as material.

Source study methods: Scientists estimated how many nucleated cells there were by amplifying reference gene primers. Method: immunoSEQ multiplex PCR; TCRdb's copy keeps in-frame clones and lacks some. V and J calls plus clone size are reproduced from that table; the DNA served to infer D and trimming. The sample shows about 65,000 clones, 81% of them seen only once. The receptor was isolated from a man older than 75 with acute or convalescent COVID-19. The genes are TRBV6-5 and TRBJ2-7; maybe TRBD1 (6 bases). Sequenced: peripheral blood. In DNA, the CDR3 is TGTGCCAGCACGCGGACAGCCCTCTCCTACGAGCAGTACTTC. This encodes CASTRTALSYEQYF.